This T cell receptor beta chain is drawn from a study of shared clonotypes between healthy human individuals. Study results and limitations: The naive CD4 repertoires of several donors were compared, and about 5% of clonotypes were shared.

Only in-frame clones appear in the TCRdb table, and some are missing; sequencing was by immunoSEQ multiplex PCR. The sample consists of more than 2 million clones, 90% to 95% of them appearing once. The length of the CDR3 is 16 residues. The ends were cut back, 0 bases at V and 0 bases at J, with 6 bases in the middle. Germline loops: CDR1 MNHNY, CDR2 SVGAGI (reference sequence). In the case of this clone: The antigen remains unidentified.

Subsets obtained from CD4+ cells comprised CD45RA+ naive and CD45RA-negative memory cells. The sequencing input was naive CD4+ T cells sorted from blood. Subset noted: CD45RA+ positively selected. The rearrangement joins TRBV6-6 to TRBJ2-6; D is possibly TRBD2 (6 bases). The clonotype originates from a man between 18 and 29 years old in good health. CDR3 protein: CASSYSGGSGANVLTF. The CDR3, as DNA: TGTGCCAGCAGTTACTCGGGAGGCTCTGGGGCCAACGTCCTGACTTTC.